The 14 T cell receptor beta chains in this list originate from one sample, sequenced in a study of blood T cell repertoires in COVID-19. The protocol was immunoSEQ multiplex PCR, while the TCRdb copy is restricted to in-frame clones and leaves out a portion. The sample includes over 60,000 clones, approximately 86% of them seen just once. The material sequenced was peripheral blood. The source is a woman aged 55-70 years with acute or convalescent COVID-19.

Remarks on this clone: The sample holds other DNA sequences that translate to the same CDR3. The V gene is TRBV5-1, the J gene TRBJ1-1, with D unclear. The CDR3 is made up of 14 amino acids. V dropped 0 bases and J dropped 1 base, with 7 bases sitting between them. The germline V gene encodes CDR1 SGHRS and CDR2 YFSETQ. The CDR3 protein is CASSLGAGNTEAFF. The CDR3 DNA sequence: TGCGCCAGCAGCTTGGGGGCGGGGAACACTGAAGCTTTCTTT.

The gene calls are TRBV6-5 and TRBJ1-2; D may be TRBD1 (6 bases). Germline loops: CDR1 MNHEY, CDR2 SVGAGI. The V and J ends lost 5 bases and 2 bases respectively, with 12 bases between them. The CDR3 contains 14 residues. The CDR3 nucleotides are TGTGCCAGCAGTCCGGGACAACTCAACTATGGCTACACCTTC. This codes for CASSPGQLNYGYTF.

The V gene is TRBV30, the J gene TRBJ1-6, with D hard to call. Germline values: CDR1 GTSNPN, CDR2 SVGIG (reference sequence). The CDR3 has 11 residues. V dropped 3 bases and J dropped 10 bases, with 7 bases sitting between them. The CDR3 protein is CAWSAPSPLHF. As DNA, the CDR3 is TGTGCCTGGAGCGCGCCCTCACCCCTCCACTTT.

This rearrangement joins TRBV5-1 to TRBJ2-2, with 9 bases matching TRBD2. V gave up 4 bases and J gave up 5 bases; unmatched junction bases: 12. CDR3 length: 17 residues. Germline V gene data show CDR1 as SGHRS and CDR2 as YFSETQ. CDR3 in amino acids: CASSPPRGGEDTGELFF. As DNA, the CDR3 is TGCGCCAGCAGCCCACCGCGGGGGGGTGAAGATACCGGGGAGCTGTTTTTT.

The V and J genes are TRBV6-5 and TRBJ2-2; 7 nucleotides align to TRBD1. This CDR3 has 15 residues. Trimming took 6 bases from V and 0 from J; bases not matched to a gene: 4. The germline V gene has CDR1 MNHEY and CDR2 SVGAGI. The CDR3 region has the DNA TGTGCCAGCAGAGTTGACAGGGCGAACACCGGGGAGCTGTTTTTT. Translation: CASRVDRANTGELFF.

V and J are TRBV5-1 and TRBJ2-5, with no clear D. Trimming removed 1 base from V and 2 bases from J, with 12 bases in between. Germline lookup yields CDR1 SGHRS and CDR2 YFSETQ. The CDR3 is 15 amino acids. CDR3 region: CASSLTVGQQETQYF. The DNA for the CDR3 is TGCGCCAGCAGCTTGACTGTGGGCCAGCAAGAGACCCAGTACTTC.

The chain employs TRBV27 and TRBJ1-1; D might be TRBD1 (5 bases). V lost 0 bases and J lost 0, with 11 bases in between. The CDR3 runs 16 residues. The germline V gene encodes CDR1 MNHEY and CDR2 SMNVEV (reference sequence). The CDR3: CASSLSIIGVNTEAFF. DNA of the CDR3: TGTGCCAGCAGTTTATCGATCATAGGGGTGAACACTGAAGCTTTCTTT.

Only a few counts were recorded for this clone. The chain combines TRBV3-1 (or the pseudogene TRBV3-2) with TRBJ1-3; 7 bases line up with TRBD1. Trimming cost V 1 base and J 2 bases; bases outside gene matches: 11. Germline-derived CDR1 and CDR2 are LGHDT and YNNKEL (reference sequence). The CDR3 consists of 18 residues. In nucleotides, the CDR3 is TGTGCCAGCAGCCAAGGAACGGCAGGGGGTGATCCTGGAAACACCATATATTTT. Residues: CASSQGTAGGDPGNTIYF.

The rearrangement joins TRBV3-1 (or the pseudogene TRBV3-2) to TRBJ1-1; D is possibly TRBD1 (5 bases). Germline loops: CDR1 LGHDT, CDR2 YNNKEL (reference sequence). This CDR3 has 13 residues. V was cut by 1 base and J by 6 bases, with 9 bases left in between. CDR3 in amino acids: CASSQARAAEAFF. The CDR3 coding sequence is TGTGCCAGCAGCCAAGCCAGGGCCGCTGAAGCTTTCTTT.

The genes are TRBV12-3 or TRBV12-4 and TRBJ1-1; D is unresolved. This CDR3 has 13 residues. The germline V and J ends were trimmed by 3 bases and 3 bases, with 8 bases remaining between them. The CDR3 coding sequence is TGTGCCAGCAGTTTGAAGGCGGACACTGAAGCTTTCTTT. Translating it yields CASSLKADTEAFF.

V and J are TRBV5-6 and TRBJ2-5; D remains ambiguous. CDR3 length equals 13 residues. V was shortened by 4 bases and J by 2 bases, with 9 bases between the two germline ends. In germline, CDR1 is SGHDT, CDR2 YYEEEE. The CDR3 loop reads CASSGTAQETQYF. The CDR3 DNA follows: TGTGCCAGCAGCGGTACAGCACAAGAGACCCAGTACTTC.

The CDR3, as DNA: TGTGCCAGCAGTGAAACTTATTTGGTAGGGACAGGGACTTACGAGCAGTACTTC. The encoded protein is CASSETYLVGTGTYEQYF. This chain joins TRBV6-1 and TRBJ2-7; 9 bases fit TRBD1. The J segment lost 4 bases and the V segment lost 2 bases, leaving 15 bases of the junction unmatched. Germline-derived CDR1 and CDR2 are MNHNS and SASEGT. CDR3 length: 18 amino acids.

CDR3: CASSLEGQGADGYTF. CDR3 coding DNA: TGCGCCAGCAGCTTGGAGGGACAGGGGGCGGACGGCTACACCTTC. The chain is built from TRBV5-1 and TRBJ1-2, with 12 positions matching TRBD1. The ends lost 0 bases at V and 8 bases at J; junction bases unmatched: 5. In germline, CDR1 is SGHRS, CDR2 YFSETQ. This CDR3 is built from 15 residues.

This sequence joins TRBV5-1 and TRBJ2-1; 9 bases map to TRBD1. Germline assignment: CDR1 SGHRS and CDR2 YFSETQ. This CDR3 has 16 residues. The junction had 10 bases not matched to a gene; V was cut back by 6 bases and J by 3 bases. In DNA form, the CDR3 reads TGCGCCAGCAAGTGGACAGGGGCCCTGAACTACAATGAGCAGTTCTTC. Protein: CASKWTGALNYNEQFF.